The sequence of this T cell receptor (beta chain) was determined in a study of T-cell memory formation after mild COVID-19 (dated by TCRdb to about 2021). About the study as a whole: TCR sequence clusters from the two donors were found to be largely donor specific. In two donors, T-cell clones that expanded and contracted after mild COVID-19 were tracked by sequencing TCRalpha and TCRbeta repertoires over time. Two young, previously healthy adult volunteers, one female and one male, were included in the cohort. What the study reported, not specific to this receptor: The study covered only a couple of mild cases, and larger cohorts including severe cases with pre-infection samples were considered necessary. Some responding clones were detected in pre-infection memory, suggesting pre-existing cross-reactive memory T cells joined the SARS-CoV-2 response. Contracting CD4+ clones were found mainly in CM and EM memory subsets, while CD8+ clones were enriched in EMRA. Balanced CD4/CD8 phenotypes were observed for clones contracting from day 15 to 85, whereas a bias towards CD4+ was observed for a second wave of clones expanding from day 15 to 37. The second-wave clones that peaked on day 37 were not confirmed to be SARS-CoV-2 specific.

Counted from cysteine to phenylalanine, this CDR3 has 18 amino acids. The read is trimmed to its CDR3 DNA, 54 bases read in frame from base 1. V is shortened by 4 bases, J by 3 bases, and the region joining them spans 22 bases. In the germline V gene, CDR1 corresponds to SGHVS and CDR2 to FNYEAQ. Sequenced using an Illumina NovaSeq 6000. cDNA libraries for TCRalpha and TCRbeta were prepared by 5'RACE using constant-segment primers, with sample barcodes and unique molecular identifiers added. Trizol reagent was used to extract RNA from every sample. Libraries were amplified in two PCR steps, with a second sample barcode and Illumina TruSeq adapters added in the second step. Sequencing of the libraries was done on an Illumina NovaSeq, producing 2 x 150 bp paired-end reads. As for how the authors treated the data: The reads were demultiplexed and collapsed into UMI-guided consensus sequences using migec v1.2.7. Using mixcr v2.1.11, the UMI consensuses were aligned to TRA and TRB V and J templates and assembled into clonotypes. Expanded or contracted clonotypes were those called significant by both edgeR and NoisET, with noise models trained on biological replicates. For edgeR calls, a false discovery rate-adjusted p below 0.01 and a log2 fold-change threshold of 1 were applied. As an exploratory analysis of dynamics, PCA with hierarchical clustering was applied to max-normalized trajectories of the 1000 most abundant clonotypes. Separately sequenced CD4+ and CD8+ repertoires were used to assign the CD4 or CD8 phenotype of responding clones. TCRdb took the public reads, trimmed them with fastp at Q25, ran MiXCR for clone calling and kept in-frame beta chains. Under each unique CDR3 protein, matching rows form one entry showing the most common genes and DNA. What appears here as the V and J calls and clone size reflects TCRdb's work, not the paper's. The sample table records 500,000 to 600,000 distinct CDR3 sequences; about a sixth of these occur just once. About 11% of the sample comes from the top ten.

This clonotype came up a few times. Its recognized antigen is unknown. Base qualities are missing; no much larger clone stands one base away. Ficoll-Paque density gradient centrifugation was the method used to isolate PBMCs. Sequencing was done on a sample of PBMCs or a T cell subset sorted from them (not recorded which). The V and J genes are TRBV7-6 and TRBJ2-1; the D gene assignment is ambiguous. The sequence was collected from an adult woman who had mild COVID-19 (a few samples of this study predate the infection). The sample titles of this study are shuffled in the database, so cell type and time point are left out; the donor was told from shared clones. The CDR3 region reads CASSSPQVADRSYNEQFF. At the DNA level, the sequence is TGTGCCAGCAGCTCACCTCAGGTGGCGGATAGGAGCTACAATGAGCAGTTCTTC.